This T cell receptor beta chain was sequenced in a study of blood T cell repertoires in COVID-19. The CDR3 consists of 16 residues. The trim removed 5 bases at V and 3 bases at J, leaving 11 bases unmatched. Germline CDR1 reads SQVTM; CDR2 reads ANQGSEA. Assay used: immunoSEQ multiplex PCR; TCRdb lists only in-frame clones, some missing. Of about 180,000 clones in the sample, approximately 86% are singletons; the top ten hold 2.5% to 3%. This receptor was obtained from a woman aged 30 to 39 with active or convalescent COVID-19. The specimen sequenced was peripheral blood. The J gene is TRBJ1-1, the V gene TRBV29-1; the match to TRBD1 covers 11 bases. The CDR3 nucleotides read TGCAGCGTTCATCGGACAGGGGGCCCCCGGGACACTGAAGCTTTCTTT. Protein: CSVHRTGGPRDTEAFF.